The rows below give T cell receptor beta chains drawn from one sample of a study of cytomegalovirus exposure and HLA in healthy donors. Clones were sequenced by immunoSEQ multiplex PCR, and TCRdb holds only the in-frame ones, with some missing. The sample includes roughly 150,000 clones, less than 80% of them seen just once. Material for sequencing was PBMCs. These TCRs come from a man aged 35 to 55 in good health and CMV-seropositive. Each CDR3 is given with its conserved first and last residue. Fields, in order: CDR3 DNA, CDR3 protein, D gene, V gene, J gene, clone size. A D gene is named only where the DNA matches it firmly. Size values are once, few and many counts, or a class for expanded clones, and some rows have none.

CDR3nt: TGCGCCAGCAGCACCGGACTAGCGGGAGGACTGAACACCGGGGAGCTGTTTTTT
CDR3aa: CASSTGLAGGLNTGELFF
d_gene: TRBD2
v_gene: TRBV5-1
j_gene: TRBJ2-2
abundance: -

CDR3nt: TGTGCCAGCACCTTCCGGGTCGAGCAGTACTTC
CDR3aa: CASTFRVEQYF
d_gene: -
v_gene: TRBV28
j_gene: TRBJ2-7
abundance: -

CDR3nt: TGTGCCAGCAGCTTGCGGCACGATAACACTGAGGCTTTCTTT
CDR3aa: CASSLRHDNTEAFF
d_gene: -
v_gene: TRBV7-6
j_gene: TRBJ1-1
abundance: -

CDR3nt: TGCAGCGCCCCCGGGACAGGGAGCACAGATACGCAGTATTTT
CDR3aa: CSAPGTGSTDTQYF
d_gene: TRBD1
v_gene: TRBV29-1
j_gene: TRBJ2-3
abundance: -

CDR3nt: TGTGCCAGCAGCTTAGTGCAGGGGAGCTACGAGCAGTACTTC
CDR3aa: CASSLVQGSYEQYF
d_gene: -
v_gene: TRBV7-8
j_gene: TRBJ2-7
abundance: -

CDR3nt: TGTGCCAGCAGTTTACTACAGGGACACGAAAAACTGTTTTTT
CDR3aa: CASSLLQGHEKLFF
d_gene: -
v_gene: TRBV28
j_gene: TRBJ1-4
abundance: -

CDR3nt: TGTGCCAGCAGGATCGGGACAGGCCTCTATGGCTACACCTTC
CDR3aa: CASRIGTGLYGYTF
d_gene: TRBD1
v_gene: TRBV28
j_gene: TRBJ1-2
abundance: few

CDR3nt: TGCAGCGTTGAACCAACCAGGGGAGTTAAGAGGAATGAGCAGTTCTTC
CDR3aa: CSVEPTRGVKRNEQFF
d_gene: -
v_gene: TRBV29-1
j_gene: TRBJ2-1
abundance: -

CDR3nt: TGTGCCAGCAGTTTATTCGGGGGGGAACTGTTTTTT
CDR3aa: CASSLFGGELFF
d_gene: -
v_gene: TRBV27
j_gene: TRBJ1-4
abundance: few

CDR3nt: TGTGCCAGCAGTCTCACAGGGGGCGACAATCAGCCCCAGCATTTT
CDR3aa: CASSLTGGDNQPQHF
d_gene: TRBD1
v_gene: TRBV6-1
j_gene: TRBJ1-5
abundance: -

CDR3nt: TGTGCCATCAGTGCCGGACTAGCGGGAGCTGAGACCCAGTACTTC
CDR3aa: CAISAGLAGAETQYF
d_gene: TRBD2
v_gene: TRBV10-3
j_gene: TRBJ2-5
abundance: -

CDR3nt: TGTGCCAGCAGCTACGGACAGGGGACAGATACGCAGTATTTT
CDR3aa: CASSYGQGTDTQYF
d_gene: TRBD1
v_gene: TRBV13
j_gene: TRBJ2-3
abundance: -

CDR3nt: TGTGCCAGCACCCAGATCGCAGGTGGGGAAAAACTGTTTTTT
CDR3aa: CASTQIAGGEKLFF
d_gene: -
v_gene: TRBV6-5
j_gene: TRBJ1-4
abundance: -

CDR3nt: TGTGCCAGTAGGGGACAGGGGTACAATTCACCCCTCCACTTT
CDR3aa: CASRGQGYNSPLHF
d_gene: TRBD1
v_gene: TRBV19
j_gene: TRBJ1-6
abundance: -

CDR3nt: TGCGCCACCCGGGAGGGACTAGCGGGACCCTACGAGCAGTACTTC
CDR3aa: CATREGLAGPYEQYF
d_gene: TRBD2
v_gene: TRBV10-2
j_gene: TRBJ2-7
abundance: -

CDR3nt: TGTGCCAGCTCACCCTCTGGCACAGATACGCAGTATTTT
CDR3aa: CASSPSGTDTQYF
d_gene: -
v_gene: TRBV18
j_gene: TRBJ2-3
abundance: -

CDR3nt: TGTGCCAGCAGTCAGGACAGGGCCAATGAGCAGTTCTTC
CDR3aa: CASSQDRANEQFF
d_gene: TRBD1
v_gene: TRBV11-2
j_gene: TRBJ2-1
abundance: -

CDR3nt: TGTGCCAGCAGTTGGACAGGGAATCAGCCCCAGCATTTT
CDR3aa: CASSWTGNQPQHF
d_gene: TRBD1
v_gene: TRBV6-1
j_gene: TRBJ1-5
abundance: few

CDR3nt: TGTGCCAGCAGCTGGGGAGGGGCGGGAGGTCTATCCGGGGAGCTGTTTTTT
CDR3aa: CASSWGGAGGLSGELFF
d_gene: TRBD2
v_gene: TRBV5-4
j_gene: TRBJ2-2
abundance: -

CDR3nt: TGTGCCAGCAGCTTGAGAAAACAGAGCTCCTACGAGCAGTACTTC
CDR3aa: CASSLRKQSSYEQYF
d_gene: -
v_gene: TRBV5-4
j_gene: TRBJ2-7
abundance: -

CDR3nt: TGTGCCAGCAGTCCTGGGACACCGAATGAGCAGTTCTTC
CDR3aa: CASSPGTPNEQFF
d_gene: -
v_gene: TRBV6-5
j_gene: TRBJ2-1
abundance: -

CDR3nt: TGTGCCAGCAGTTTACAAGGACAGGGCAATCAGCCCCAGCATTTT
CDR3aa: CASSLQGQGNQPQHF
d_gene: TRBD1
v_gene: TRBV27
j_gene: TRBJ1-5
abundance: -

CDR3nt: TGTGCCAGCGGAGAGGGAGGAGAAGGCTACACCTTC
CDR3aa: CASGEGGEGYTF
d_gene: -
v_gene: TRBV18
j_gene: TRBJ1-2
abundance: few

CDR3nt: TGTGCCAGCAGTGGACCAGGGTATTCAACAGATACGCAGTATTTT
CDR3aa: CASSGPGYSTDTQYF
d_gene: -
v_gene: TRBV25-1
j_gene: TRBJ2-3
abundance: -

CDR3nt: TGCGCCAGCAGTGAGTCCCTAGGTGAGACCCAGTACTTC
CDR3aa: CASSESLGETQYF
d_gene: -
v_gene: TRBV10-2
j_gene: TRBJ2-5
abundance: -

CDR3nt: TGTGCCAGCAGTGGCCCCCGGGTATGGAATCAGCCCCAGCATTTT
CDR3aa: CASSGPRVWNQPQHF
d_gene: -
v_gene: TRBV6-1
j_gene: TRBJ1-5
abundance: -

CDR3nt: TGTGCCAGCAGTTCCTACAGGGGCGGGCCCTATGGCTACACCTTC
CDR3aa: CASSSYRGGPYGYTF
d_gene: TRBD1
v_gene: TRBV28
j_gene: TRBJ1-2
abundance: few

CDR3nt: TGTGCCAGCAGCTTGACGGGAGAAGAGACCCAGTACTTC
CDR3aa: CASSLTGEETQYF
d_gene: -
v_gene: TRBV5-4
j_gene: TRBJ2-5
abundance: -

CDR3nt: TGTGCCAGCAGTGAAACGGGGGGAACACAGCCCCAGCATTTT
CDR3aa: CASSETGGTQPQHF
d_gene: -
v_gene: TRBV6-1
j_gene: TRBJ1-5
abundance: -

CDR3nt: TGCGCCAGCAGCCAAGGGACTGTAGCGGGAGGAAGCCCCCCAGATACGCAGTATTTT
CDR3aa: CASSQGTVAGGSPPDTQYF
d_gene: TRBD2
v_gene: TRBV4-1
j_gene: TRBJ2-3
abundance: -

CDR3nt: TGTGCCAGCAGTGAAAGGACAGGGGGGGTCGGGACCCAGTACTTC
CDR3aa: CASSERTGGVGTQYF
d_gene: TRBD1
v_gene: TRBV2
j_gene: TRBJ2-5
abundance: -

CDR3nt: TGTGCCAGCACCGGGACAGGAGGGGCCACTGAAGCTTTCTTT
CDR3aa: CASTGTGGATEAFF
d_gene: TRBD1
v_gene: TRBV2
j_gene: TRBJ1-1
abundance: -

CDR3nt: TGTGCCAGCTCACCCGGCGGGGCCCGGTCGGATACGCAGTATTTT
CDR3aa: CASSPGGARSDTQYF
d_gene: -
v_gene: TRBV18
j_gene: TRBJ2-3
abundance: -

CDR3nt: TGTTCCAGCAGCTTATGGCAGGGTCGAACTATCTACGAGCAGTACTTC
CDR3aa: CSSSLWQGRTIYEQYF
d_gene: -
v_gene: TRBV7-9
j_gene: TRBJ2-7
abundance: few

CDR3nt: TGTGCCAGCAGCCAGGGGTTCCGCGAGCAGTACTTC
CDR3aa: CASSQGFREQYF
d_gene: -
v_gene: TRBV7-8
j_gene: TRBJ2-7
abundance: -

CDR3nt: TGTGCCACCAGCAGAGATCCGGGAGCCAGCAGTTATGGCTACACCTTC
CDR3aa: CATSRDPGASSYGYTF
d_gene: -
v_gene: TRBV15
j_gene: TRBJ1-2
abundance: few

CDR3nt: TGTGCCTGGAGTGTACCCCGCAGGTCCTTCGCCTATGGCTACACCTTC
CDR3aa: CAWSVPRRSFAYGYTF
d_gene: -
v_gene: TRBV30
j_gene: TRBJ1-2
abundance: once

CDR3nt: TGTGCCAGCAGTTTTGGCGACAGGGAAAATGGCTACACCTTC
CDR3aa: CASSFGDRENGYTF
d_gene: TRBD1
v_gene: TRBV27
j_gene: TRBJ1-2
abundance: -

CDR3nt: TGTGCCAGCGGACCAGGGGGAAGGGTGGGAGAGACCCAGTACTTC
CDR3aa: CASGPGGRVGETQYF
d_gene: TRBD1
v_gene: TRBV2
j_gene: TRBJ2-5
abundance: -

CDR3nt: TGTGCCAGCAGTACCACCAGGGACAGTACTAATGAAAAACTGTTTTTT
CDR3aa: CASSTTRDSTNEKLFF
d_gene: TRBD1
v_gene: TRBV28
j_gene: TRBJ1-4
abundance: -

CDR3nt: TGTGCCAGCAGCTTAACTAGCTTATCTACCGGGGAGCTGTTTTTT
CDR3aa: CASSLTSLSTGELFF
d_gene: -
v_gene: TRBV7-6
j_gene: TRBJ2-2
abundance: once

CDR3nt: TGTGCCAGCAGCCCCCAGGGGATCACTGAAGCTTTCTTT
CDR3aa: CASSPQGITEAFF
d_gene: -
v_gene: TRBV5-4
j_gene: TRBJ1-1
abundance: few

CDR3nt: TGTGCCAGTAGTACCGGACAGGGGACCACTGAAGCTTTCTTT
CDR3aa: CASSTGQGTTEAFF
d_gene: TRBD1
v_gene: TRBV19
j_gene: TRBJ1-1
abundance: -

CDR3nt: TGTGCCAGCAGCTCCGGAGGACAGAGCAATCAGCCCCAGCATTTT
CDR3aa: CASSSGGQSNQPQHF
d_gene: -
v_gene: TRBV5-4
j_gene: TRBJ1-5
abundance: -

CDR3nt: TGTGCCAGCAGTCCAATAGAAGCGAGCTACGAGCAGTACTTC
CDR3aa: CASSPIEASYEQYF
d_gene: -
v_gene: TRBV6-5
j_gene: TRBJ2-7
abundance: -

CDR3nt: TGTGCCAGCTCACCGACAGGGGAAGGAGGCTACACCTTC
CDR3aa: CASSPTGEGGYTF
d_gene: TRBD1
v_gene: TRBV18
j_gene: TRBJ1-2
abundance: -

CDR3nt: TGTGCCAGCACCGACCCGGGACTAGCGGATATTGAGCAGTTCTTC
CDR3aa: CASTDPGLADIEQFF
d_gene: TRBD2
v_gene: TRBV2
j_gene: TRBJ2-1
abundance: few

CDR3nt: TGTGCCAGCAGTGAAATACGGGGGGACACTGAAGCTTTCTTT
CDR3aa: CASSEIRGDTEAFF
d_gene: -
v_gene: TRBV2
j_gene: TRBJ1-1
abundance: -

CDR3nt: TGTGCCAGTAGTATAGCCGGACAGGGATCCAATCAGCCCCAGCATTTT
CDR3aa: CASSIAGQGSNQPQHF
d_gene: TRBD1
v_gene: TRBV19
j_gene: TRBJ1-5
abundance: -

CDR3nt: TGTGCCAGCAGTCTCCCCCGGGCAGGGTTATTCTATGGCTACACCTTC
CDR3aa: CASSLPRAGLFYGYTF
d_gene: -
v_gene: TRBV28
j_gene: TRBJ1-2
abundance: -

CDR3nt: TGTGCCATCAGTGACAGACACCCTACCTCTGGGGCCAACGTCCTGACTTTC
CDR3aa: CAISDRHPTSGANVLTF
d_gene: -
v_gene: TRBV10-3
j_gene: TRBJ2-6
abundance: once

CDR3nt: TGCGCCAGCAGCCCCGGGACAGGGCCTCACGAGCAGTACTTC
CDR3aa: CASSPGTGPHEQYF
d_gene: TRBD1
v_gene: TRBV5-1
j_gene: TRBJ2-7
abundance: once

CDR3nt: TGTGCCAGCAGCTTAAGCAGGGTGGATGGCTACACCTTC
CDR3aa: CASSLSRVDGYTF
d_gene: -
v_gene: TRBV7-9
j_gene: TRBJ1-2
abundance: -

CDR3nt: TGTGCCAGCTCACCGAACCAGGGGGGAGCTTTCTTT
CDR3aa: CASSPNQGGAFF
d_gene: TRBD1
v_gene: TRBV18
j_gene: TRBJ1-1
abundance: -

CDR3nt: TGCAGCGTCCGGGTAGTCGCCGATACGCAGTATTTT
CDR3aa: CSVRVVADTQYF
d_gene: -
v_gene: TRBV29-1
j_gene: TRBJ2-3
abundance: -

CDR3nt: TGTGCCAGCAGCCGGTGGGACATCCTGGAGACCCAGTACTTC
CDR3aa: CASSRWDILETQYF
d_gene: -
v_gene: TRBV5-6
j_gene: TRBJ2-5
abundance: -